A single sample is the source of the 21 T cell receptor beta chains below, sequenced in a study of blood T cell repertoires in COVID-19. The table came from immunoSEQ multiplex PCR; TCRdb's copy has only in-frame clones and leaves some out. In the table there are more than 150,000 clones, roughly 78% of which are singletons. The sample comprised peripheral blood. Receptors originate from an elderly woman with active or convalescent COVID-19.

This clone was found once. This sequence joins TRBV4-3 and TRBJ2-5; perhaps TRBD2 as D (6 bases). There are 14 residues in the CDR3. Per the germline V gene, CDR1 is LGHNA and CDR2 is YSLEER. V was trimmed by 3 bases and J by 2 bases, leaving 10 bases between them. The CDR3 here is CASSQDAGQETQYF. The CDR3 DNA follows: TGCGCCAGCAGCCAGGACGCGGGGCAAGAGACCCAGTACTTC.

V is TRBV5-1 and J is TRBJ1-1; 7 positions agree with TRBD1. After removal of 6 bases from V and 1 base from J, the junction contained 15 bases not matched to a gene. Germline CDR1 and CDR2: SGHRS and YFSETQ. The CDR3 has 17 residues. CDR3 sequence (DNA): TGCGCCAGCACCTCCGGGACAGTCTTGGGATGGAACACTGAAGCTTTCTTT. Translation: CASTSGTVLGWNTEAFF. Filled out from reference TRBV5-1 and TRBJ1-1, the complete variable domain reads KAGVTQTPRYLIKTRGQQVTLSCSPISGHRSVSWYQQTPGQGLQFLFEYFSETQRNKGNFPGRFSGRQFSNSRSEMNVSTLELGDSALYLCASTSGTVLGWNTEAFFGQGTRLTVV.

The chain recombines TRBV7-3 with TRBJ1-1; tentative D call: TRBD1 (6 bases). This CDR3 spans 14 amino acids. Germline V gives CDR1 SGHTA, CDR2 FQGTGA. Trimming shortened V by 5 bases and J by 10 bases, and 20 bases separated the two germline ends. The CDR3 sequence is CASSPSRDKEGAFF. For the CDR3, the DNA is TGTGCCAGCAGCCCTAGTCGGGACAAAGAAGGAGCTTTCTTT.

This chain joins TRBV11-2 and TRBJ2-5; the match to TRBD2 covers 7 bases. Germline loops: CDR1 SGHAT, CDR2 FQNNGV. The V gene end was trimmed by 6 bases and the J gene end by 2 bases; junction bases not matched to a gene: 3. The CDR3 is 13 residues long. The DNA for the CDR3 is TGTGCCAGCAGAGAGGGACTACAAGAGACCCAGTACTTC. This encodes CASREGLQETQYF.

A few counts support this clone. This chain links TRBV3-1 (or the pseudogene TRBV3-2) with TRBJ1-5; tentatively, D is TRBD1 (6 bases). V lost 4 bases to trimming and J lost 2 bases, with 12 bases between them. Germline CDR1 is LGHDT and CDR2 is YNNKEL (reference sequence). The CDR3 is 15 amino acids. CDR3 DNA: TGTGCCAGCAGCCGGACAGTAGCCGGCAATCAGCCCCAGCATTTT. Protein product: CASSRTVAGNQPQHF.

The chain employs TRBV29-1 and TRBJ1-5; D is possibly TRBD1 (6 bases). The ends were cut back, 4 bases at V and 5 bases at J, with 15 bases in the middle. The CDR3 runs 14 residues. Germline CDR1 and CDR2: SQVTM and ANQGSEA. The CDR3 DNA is TGCAGCGTTGTTCTGGGGGCGCGAGATCAGCCCCAGCATTTT. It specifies CSVVLGARDQPQHF.

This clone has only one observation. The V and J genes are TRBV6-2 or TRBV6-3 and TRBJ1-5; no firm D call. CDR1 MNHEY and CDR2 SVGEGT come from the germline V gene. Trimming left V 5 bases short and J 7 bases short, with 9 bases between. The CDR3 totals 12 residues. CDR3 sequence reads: CASSNPRQPQHF. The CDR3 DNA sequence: TGTGCCAGCAGTAATCCTAGGCAGCCCCAGCATTTT.

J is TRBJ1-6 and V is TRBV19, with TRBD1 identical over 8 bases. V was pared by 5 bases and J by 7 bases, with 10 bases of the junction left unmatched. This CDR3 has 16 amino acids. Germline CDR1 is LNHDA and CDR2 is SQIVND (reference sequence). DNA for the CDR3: TGTGCCAGTAGTGAAATGTGGACAGGGAAGAATTCACCCCTCCACTTT. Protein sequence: CASSEMWTGKNSPLHF.

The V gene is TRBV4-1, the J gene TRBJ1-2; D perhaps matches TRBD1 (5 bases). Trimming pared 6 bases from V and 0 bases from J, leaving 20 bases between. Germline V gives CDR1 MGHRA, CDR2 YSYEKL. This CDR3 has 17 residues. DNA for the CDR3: TGCGCCAGCAGTCCCAAGGCCCCGACAGACACTAACTATGGCTACACCTTC. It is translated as CASSPKAPTDTNYGYTF.

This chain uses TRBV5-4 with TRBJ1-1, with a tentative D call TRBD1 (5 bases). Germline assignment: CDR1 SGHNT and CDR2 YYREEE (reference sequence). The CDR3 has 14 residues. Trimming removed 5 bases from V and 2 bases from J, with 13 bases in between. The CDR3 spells CASRKETGNTEAFF. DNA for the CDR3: TGTGCCAGCAGGAAGGAAACAGGAAACACTGAAGCTTTCTTT.

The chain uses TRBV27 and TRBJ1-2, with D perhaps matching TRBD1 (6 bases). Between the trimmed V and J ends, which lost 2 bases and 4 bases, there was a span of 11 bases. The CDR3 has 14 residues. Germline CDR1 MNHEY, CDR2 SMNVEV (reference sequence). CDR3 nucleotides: TGTGCCAGCAGTTTACAGGGGTGGGGCTATGGCTACACCTTC. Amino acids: CASSLQGWGYGYTF.

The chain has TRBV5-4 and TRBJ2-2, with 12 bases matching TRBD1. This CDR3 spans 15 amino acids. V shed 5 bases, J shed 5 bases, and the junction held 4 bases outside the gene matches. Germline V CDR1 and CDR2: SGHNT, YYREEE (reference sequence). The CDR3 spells CASRGQGARTGELFF. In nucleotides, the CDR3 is TGTGCCAGCAGGGGACAGGGGGCGCGAACCGGGGAGCTGTTTTTT.

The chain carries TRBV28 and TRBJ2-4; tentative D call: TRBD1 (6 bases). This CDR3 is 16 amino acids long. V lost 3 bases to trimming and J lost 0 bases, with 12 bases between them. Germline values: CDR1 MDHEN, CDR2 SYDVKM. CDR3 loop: CASSLGRGIAKNIQYF. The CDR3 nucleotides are TGTGCCAGCAGTTTGGGCAGGGGAATAGCCAAAAACATTCAGTACTTC.

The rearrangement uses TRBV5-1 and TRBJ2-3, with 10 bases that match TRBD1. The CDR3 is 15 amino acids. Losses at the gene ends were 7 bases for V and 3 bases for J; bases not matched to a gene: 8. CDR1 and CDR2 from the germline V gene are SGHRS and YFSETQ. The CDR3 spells CASRIGTGETDTQYF. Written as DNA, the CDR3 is TGCGCCAGCCGCATCGGGACAGGGGAAACAGATACGCAGTATTTT.

Written as DNA, the CDR3 is TGTGCCAGCAGTTTATTTTTAGGGACAACAAGCTCCTACGAGCAGTACTTC. Its translation: CASSLFLGTTSSYEQYF. The chain recombines TRBV28 with TRBJ2-7; tentative D call: TRBD1 (6 bases). V was cut by 1 base and J by 0 bases, with 16 bases left in between. The CDR3 contains 17 residues. CDR1 is MDHEN and CDR2 is SYDVKM in the germline V gene.

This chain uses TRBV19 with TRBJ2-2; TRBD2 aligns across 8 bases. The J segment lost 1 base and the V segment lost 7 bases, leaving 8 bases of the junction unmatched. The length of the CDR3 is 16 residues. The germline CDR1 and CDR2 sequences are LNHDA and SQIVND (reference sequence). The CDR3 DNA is TGTGCCAGTACTCTAGCGGGCTCTCGGAACACCGGGGAGCTGTTTTTT. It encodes CASTLAGSRNTGELFF.

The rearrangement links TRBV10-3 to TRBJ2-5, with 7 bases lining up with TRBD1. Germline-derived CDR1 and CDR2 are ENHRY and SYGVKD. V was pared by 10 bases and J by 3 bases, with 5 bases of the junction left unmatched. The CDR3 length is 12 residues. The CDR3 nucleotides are TGTGCCACCTCGGGGACAGAAGAGACCCAGTACTTC. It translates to CATSGTEETQYF.

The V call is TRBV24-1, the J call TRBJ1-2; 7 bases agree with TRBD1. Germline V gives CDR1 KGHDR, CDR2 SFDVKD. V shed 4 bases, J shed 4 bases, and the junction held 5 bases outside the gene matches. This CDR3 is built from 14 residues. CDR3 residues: CATSEPDRAYGYTF. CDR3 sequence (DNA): TGTGCCACCAGTGAACCTGACAGGGCCTATGGCTACACCTTC.

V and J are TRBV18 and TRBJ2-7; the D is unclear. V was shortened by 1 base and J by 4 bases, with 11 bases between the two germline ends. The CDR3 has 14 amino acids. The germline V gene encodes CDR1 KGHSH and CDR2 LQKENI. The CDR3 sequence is CASSPRISQYEQYF. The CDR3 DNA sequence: TGTGCCAGCTCACCACGCATCTCACAATACGAGCAGTACTTC.

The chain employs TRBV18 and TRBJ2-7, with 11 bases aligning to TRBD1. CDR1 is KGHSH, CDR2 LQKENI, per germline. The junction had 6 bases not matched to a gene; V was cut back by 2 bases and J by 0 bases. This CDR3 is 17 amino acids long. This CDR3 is CASSPKVGQGASYEQYF. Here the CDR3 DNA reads TGTGCCAGCTCACCAAAGGTCGGACAGGGGGCCTCCTACGAGCAGTACTTC.

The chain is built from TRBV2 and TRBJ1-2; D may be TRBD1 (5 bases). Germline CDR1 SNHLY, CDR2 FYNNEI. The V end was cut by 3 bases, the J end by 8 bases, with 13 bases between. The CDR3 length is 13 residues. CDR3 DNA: TGTGCCAGCAGTGAGCAGGGAGGGAGCGGCTACACCTTC. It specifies CASSEQGGSGYTF.